These 13 T cell receptor beta chains were sequenced from one sample in a study of shared clonotypes between healthy human individuals. Using immunoSEQ multiplex PCR, the repertoire was profiled, and TCRdb retains in-frame clones only, with some absent. The table has about 520,000 clones, 65% to 85% seen once; the top ten hold roughly 13%. The specimen sequenced was PBMCs. All receptors derive from a woman aged 40 to 50 in good health. Some clones in this sample may be carry-over from other donors' samples.

The rearrangement uses TRBV1 and TRBJ2-1; the table's D call, TRBD2, was not checked against the DNA. TRBV1 is a known pseudogene. The CDR3 totals 16 residues. CDR3 protein: CTSSQVPERSYNEQFF. The DNA of the CDR3 is TGCACCAGCAGCCAAGTCCCGGAGCGCTCCTACAATGAGCAGTTCTTC.

Points on this clone: A far larger clone is off by one base, so a read error is likely. This sequence joins TRBV2 and TRBJ2-3; unclear D gene. Germline V gene sequence: CDR1 SNHLY, CDR2 FYNNEI. V was shortened by 5 bases and J by 4 bases, with 7 bases between the two germline ends. This CDR3 comprises 12 residues. For the CDR3, the DNA is TGTGCCAGCAGTCGGCCCGCAGATACGCAGTATTTT. This encodes CASSRPADTQYF.

The chain has TRBV7-9 and TRBJ1-3, with D unresolved. Germline V lookup: CDR1 SEHNR, CDR2 FQNEAQ (reference sequence). The CDR3 spans 13 residues. V lost 2 bases to trimming and J lost 8 bases, with 10 bases between them. The CDR3 DNA sequence: TGTGCCAGCAGCTTAATGGCCGGTGACACCATATATTTT. It translates to CASSLMAGDTIYF.

To note about this clone: Given a far larger clone just one base away, this is likely a sequencing read error. The V call is TRBV11-3, the J call TRBJ2-7, with 7 bases matching TRBD2. The CDR3 length is 15 residues. V dropped 6 bases and J dropped 0; count of bases not matched to a gene: 8. Germline V gene lookup returns CDR1 SGHNT and CDR2 YENEEA. The CDR3 DNA follows: TGTGCCAGCAGTGAAGCCGGGGGGACCTCCTACGAGCAGTACTTC. It is translated as CASSEAGGTSYEQYF. The full variable domain, rest sourced from reference TRBV11-3 and TRBJ2-7, is EAGVVQSPRYKIIEKKQPVAFWCNPISGHNTLYWYLQNLGQGPELLIRYENEEAVDDSQLPKDRFSAERLKGVDSTLKIQPAELGDSAVYLCASSEAGGTSYEQYFGPGTRLTVT.

The V gene is TRBV5-1, the J gene TRBJ1-1; D uncertain. Deletions cut 4 bases from V and 3 bases from J, with 13 bases between. This CDR3 comprises 14 residues. The germline gives CDR1 SGHRS, CDR2 YFSETQ. The CDR3 region is CASSPGIWDTEAFF. The CDR3 DNA is TGCGCCAGCAGCCCGGGAATCTGGGACACTGAAGCTTTCTTT.

The chain has TRBV10-3 and TRBJ1-1; no definite D call. CDR1 is ENHRY, CDR2 SYGVKD, per germline. V gave up 2 bases and J gave up 0 bases, with 10 bases separating them. CDR3 length: 15 residues. Written as DNA, the CDR3 is TGTGCCATCAGTGAGAGGATCAATTTGAACACTGAAGCTTTCTTT. This encodes CAISERINLNTEAFF.

V and J are TRBV28 and TRBJ2-7; D perhaps matches TRBD1 (6 bases). The ends were cut back, 3 bases at V and 9 bases at J, with 15 bases in the middle. Germline V gene sequence: CDR1 MDHEN, CDR2 SYDVKM. The CDR3 length is 13 residues. This CDR3 reads CASSFQRGKGQYF. The CDR3 DNA is TGTGCCAGCAGTTTTCAAAGGGGGAAGGGGCAGTACTTC. The full variable domain, rest sourced from reference TRBV28 and TRBJ2-7, is DVKVTQSSRYLVKRTGEKVFLECVQDMDHENMFWYRQDPGLGLRLIYFSYDVKMKEKGDIPEGYSVSREKKERFSLILESASTNQTSMYLCASSFQRGKGQYFGPGTRLTVT.

Comment on this clone: Other DNA sequences in this sample translate to the same CDR3. This chain connects TRBV9 to TRBJ1-5; D may be TRBD1 (5 bases). This CDR3 is built from 14 residues. Germline loops: CDR1 SGDLS, CDR2 YYNGEE. Trimming shortened V by 0 bases and J by 1 base, and 5 bases separated the two germline ends. CDR3 region: CASSVGGSNQPQHF. CDR3 nucleotides: TGTGCCAGCAGCGTAGGGGGGAGCAATCAGCCCCAGCATTTT.

In the case of this clone: A read error is likely here: a far larger clone is one base away. The chain is built from TRBV6-6 and TRBJ1-5; the D is unclear. V was cut by 2 bases and J by 5 bases, with 13 bases left in between. This CDR3 has 15 amino acids. The V gene's germline CDR1 is MNHNY and CDR2 SVGAGI (reference sequence). The CDR3: CASSYEPSWYQPQHF. CDR3 sequence (DNA): TGTGCCAGCAGTTACGAGCCTTCTTGGTATCAGCCCCAGCATTTT.

This clone occurred once. The CDR3 sequence: CASSLTGTSEYNEQFF. The CDR3 nucleotides are TGCGCCAGCAGCCTGACCGGGACTAGCGAATACAATGAGCAGTTCTTC. The chain couples TRBV5-1 to TRBJ2-1; 10 nucleotides match TRBD2. The CDR3 runs to 16 residues. CDR1 is SGHRS and CDR2 is YFSETQ in the germline V gene. The trim removed 4 bases at V and 4 bases at J, leaving 8 bases unmatched.

In this sample, this clone turned up once. This chain uses TRBV6-6 with TRBJ1-3; D uncertain. The CDR3 is made up of 13 amino acids. V shed 8 bases and J shed 6 bases, with 14 bases lying between them. The germline CDR1 and CDR2 sequences are MNHNY and SVGAGI (reference sequence). The CDR3 sequence is CASVPRDENTIYF. The CDR3, as DNA: TGTGCCAGCGTTCCGAGGGATGAAAACACCATATATTTT.

The rearrangement uses TRBV29-1 and TRBJ2-5; D not resolved. The J call may be mistaken, given a closer DNA end match to TRBJ2-7. Germline assignment: CDR1 SQVTM and CDR2 ANQGSEA. The CDR3 runs to 14 residues. In DNA form, the CDR3 reads TGCAGCGTTGTAATTCCCAGCTCGTCCTACGAGCAGTACTTC. Encoded protein: CSVVIPSSSYEQYF.

A remark on this clone: Since a far larger clone is one base different, this is likely a read error. This chain uses TRBV5-1 with TRBJ1-3, with D unresolved. Germline assignment: CDR1 SGHRS and CDR2 YFSETQ. The CDR3 consists of 15 residues. For the CDR3, the DNA is TGCGCCAGCAGCTTTAATGGGCAAACTGGAAACATCATATATTTT. The encoded protein is CASSFNGQTGNIIYF. Full variable domain (missing parts from reference TRBV5-1 and TRBJ1-3): KAGVTQTPRYLIKTRGQQVTLSCSPISGHRSVSWYQQTPGQGLQFLFEYFSETQRNKGNFPGRFSGRQFSNSRSEMNVSTLELGDSALYLCASSFNGQTGNIIYFGEGSWLTVV.